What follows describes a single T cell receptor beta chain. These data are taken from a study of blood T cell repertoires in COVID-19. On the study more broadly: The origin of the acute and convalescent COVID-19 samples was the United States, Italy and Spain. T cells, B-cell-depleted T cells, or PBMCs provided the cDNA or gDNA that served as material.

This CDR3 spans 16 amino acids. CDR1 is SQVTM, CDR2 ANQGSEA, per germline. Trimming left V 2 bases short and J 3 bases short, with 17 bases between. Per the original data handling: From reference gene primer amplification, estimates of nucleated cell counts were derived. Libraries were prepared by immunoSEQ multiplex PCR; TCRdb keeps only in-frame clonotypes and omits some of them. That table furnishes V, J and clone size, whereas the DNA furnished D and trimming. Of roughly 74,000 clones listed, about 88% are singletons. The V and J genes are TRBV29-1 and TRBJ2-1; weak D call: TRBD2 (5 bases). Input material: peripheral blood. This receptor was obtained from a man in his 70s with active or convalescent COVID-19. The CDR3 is CSVERRSSRGYNEQFF. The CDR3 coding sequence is TGCAGCGTTGAAAGGCGGTCCTCTCGGGGCTACAATGAGCAGTTCTTC.